Below, 26 T cell receptor beta chains from the same sample are listed, as sequenced in a study of Ad26.COV2.S vaccination and SARS-CoV-2 variants. This sample's treatment: around 19 received Ad26.COV2.S at low or high dose, single or two shots; roughly 5 received placebo; per-sample allocation not given. The samples date from day 63 after the first vaccine or placebo injection. TCRdb's table, derived via immunoSEQ multiplex PCR, lists solely in-frame clones and lacks some. The sample has about 350,000 clones, about 89% seen once. The sample was peripheral blood, taken in a trial of Ad26.COV2.S vaccine versus placebo. The receptors were gathered from a person between 18 and 65 years old who received the Ad26.COV2.S COVID-19 vaccine or a placebo.

The V gene is TRBV6-5, the J gene TRBJ2-1; D could derive from TRBD1 or TRBD2 (6 bases each). Trimming took off 6 bases at V and 8 bases at J, with 11 bases between the two ends. Germline V CDR1 and CDR2: MNHEY, SVGAGI. The length of the CDR3 is 12 residues. The CDR3 nucleotides are TGTGCCAGCAGGAGGGGGGTACATGAGCAGTTCTTC. This encodes CASRRGVHEQFF.

The CDR3 region is CASSLTGGKGYTF. CDR3 in DNA: TGCGCCAGCAGCTTGACAGGGGGTAAGGGCTACACCTTC. The chain couples TRBV5-1 to TRBJ1-2; 8 nucleotides line up with TRBD1. Germline lookup yields CDR1 SGHRS and CDR2 YFSETQ. The CDR3 totals 13 residues. J gave up 8 bases and V 1 base, and 4 bases lay outside the gene matches.

This clone has a single count. The rearrangement uses TRBV5-1 and TRBJ2-5; 10 bases match TRBD2. The CDR3 consists of 17 residues. The germline V gene has CDR1 SGHRS and CDR2 YFSETQ. V lost 0 bases, J lost 2 bases, and 7 bases stayed unmatched. The CDR3 here is CASSLELAGLPQETQYF. CDR3 sequence (DNA): TGCGCCAGCAGCTTGGAACTAGCGGGACTACCGCAAGAGACCCAGTACTTC.

V usage is TRBV2 and J usage is TRBJ2-3; TRBD1 might be the D (5 bases). Germline CDR1 SNHLY, CDR2 FYNNEI. The CDR3 is made up of 14 amino acids. Trimming removed 7 bases from V and 2 bases from J, with 13 bases in between. CDR3 DNA sequence: TGTGCCAGCATTAAGACAGAAAACACAGATACGCAGTATTTT. This codes for CASIKTENTDTQYF. Full variable domain (remainder filled in from reference TRBV2 and TRBJ2-3): EPEVTQTPSHQVTQMGQEVILRCVPISNHLYFYWYRQILGQKVEFLVSFYNNEISEKSEIFDDQFSVERPDGSNFTLKIRSTKLEDSAMYFCASIKTENTDTQYFGPGTRLTVL.

The CDR3 reads CASSWGPSGYEQYF. The CDR3 DNA sequence: TGTGCCAGCAGTTGGGGACCTAGCGGTTACGAGCAGTACTTC. The chain recombines TRBV6-2 or TRBV6-3 with TRBJ2-7; 7 bases are shared with TRBD2. Germline trimming cut 4 bases from V and 4 bases from J; bases unmatched to any gene: 7. Germline CDR1 is MNHEY and CDR2 is SVGEGT. This CDR3 has 14 residues.

J is TRBJ2-1 and V is TRBV5-1; D not certain. This CDR3 has 11 amino acids. Germline V gene data show CDR1 as SGHRS and CDR2 as YFSETQ. The V gene lost 2 bases and the J gene lost 7 bases, with 4 bases spanning the gap. The CDR3 region is CASSFRNEQFF. CDR3 bases: TGCGCCAGCAGCTTTAGAAATGAGCAGTTCTTC.

This chain uses TRBV13 with TRBJ2-2; TRBD1 aligns across 7 bases. The germline gives CDR1 PRHDT, CDR2 FYEKMQ (reference sequence). This CDR3 has 14 amino acids. Germline trimming cut 5 bases from V and 3 bases from J; bases unmatched to any gene: 3. In DNA, the CDR3 is TGTGCCAGCAGCATCAGGGGGTACACCGGGGAGCTGTTTTTT. Translated: CASSIRGYTGELFF.

This chain uses TRBV5-5 with TRBJ2-4; maybe TRBD1 (5 bases). CDR1 is SGHKS and CDR2 is YYEKEE in the germline V gene (reference sequence). Between the trimmed V and J ends, which lost 1 base and 5 bases, there was a span of 10 bases. The CDR3 covers 14 residues. The CDR3 reads CASSLTTAENIQYF. Written as DNA, the CDR3 is TGTGCCAGCAGCTTGACGACAGCTGAAAACATTCAGTACTTC. Based on the CDR3 plus reference TRBV5-5 and TRBJ2-4, the full variable domain is DAGVTQSPTHLIKTRGQQVTLRCSPISGHKSVSWYQQVLGQGPQFIFQYYEKEERGRGNFPDRFSARQFPNYSSELNVNALLLGDSALYLCASSLTTAENIQYFGAGTRLSVL.

The chain recombines TRBV12-3 or TRBV12-4 with TRBJ1-1; D is uncertain. This CDR3 region has 11 residues. With 7 bases removed from V and 3 bases from J, the gap between germline ends came to 6 bases. The DNA of the CDR3 is TGTGCCAGCACCGATTACACTGAAGCTTTCTTT. Translation gives CASTDYTEAFF.

The chain carries TRBV29-1 and TRBJ2-5; D gene unclear. Trimming removed 6 bases from V and 4 bases from J, with 12 bases in between. Germline V CDR1 and CDR2: SQVTM, ANQGSEA. There are 12 residues in the CDR3. The CDR3 sequence: CSVDPVGETQYF. The CDR3 bases are TGCAGCGTAGATCCAGTGGGAGAGACCCAGTACTTC.

The chain recombines TRBV6-5 with TRBJ2-4, with D perhaps given as TRBD1 or TRBD2 (5 bases each). The CDR3 is 14 residues long. CDR1 is MNHEY and CDR2 is SVGAGI in the germline V gene. V was shortened by 5 bases and J by 2 bases, with 10 bases between the two germline ends. CDR3 amino acids: CASSPGGSKNIQYF. CDR3 DNA sequence: TGTGCCAGCAGTCCTGGGGGTTCCAAAAACATTCAGTACTTC.

The V gene is TRBV5-1, the J gene TRBJ1-3, with a weak D call TRBD1 (6 bases). CDR3 size: 15 residues. Trimming took off 3 bases at V and 0 bases at J, with 10 bases between the two ends. Germline CDR1 SGHRS, CDR2 YFSETQ. CDR3 residues: CASSSDRYSGNTIYF. Written as DNA, the CDR3 is TGCGCCAGCAGCTCCGACAGGTACTCTGGAAACACCATATATTTT.

The V gene is TRBV2, the J gene TRBJ1-1; D is undetermined. The V end lost 4 bases, the J end lost 5 bases, and 11 bases lay between the germline ends. Germline CDR1 is SNHLY and CDR2 is FYNNEI. The CDR3 runs 13 residues. Written as DNA, the CDR3 is TGTGCCAGCAGTGCAGCAGGCCCTACTGAAGCTTTCTTT. This translates into CASSAAGPTEAFF.

The chain uses TRBV5-1 and TRBJ2-5; a possible D gene is TRBD1 (6 bases). The CDR3 has 14 amino acids. The germline V and J ends were trimmed by 4 bases and 5 bases, with 15 bases remaining between them. Germline lookup yields CDR1 SGHRS and CDR2 YFSETQ. CDR3 nucleotide sequence: TGCGCCAGCAGCAATACACCCCAGGGGGAGACCCAGTACTTC. Amino acids: CASSNTPQGETQYF.

The chain recombines TRBV7-2 with TRBJ1-1; 7 bases map to TRBD1. Germline V CDR1 and CDR2: SGHTA, FQGNSA. V lost 5 bases, J lost 0 bases, and 6 bases stayed unmatched. CDR3 size: 15 residues. CDR3 in amino acids: CASSLRQGLNTEAFF. The CDR3 region has the DNA TGTGCCAGCAGCCTTAGACAGGGTCTGAACACTGAAGCTTTCTTT.

With respect to this clone: Other DNA sequences in this sample translate to the same CDR3. The rearrangement uses TRBV27 and TRBJ2-7; D unclear. This CDR3 region has 13 residues. Germline V gene data show CDR1 as MNHEY and CDR2 as SMNVEV (reference sequence). V lost 1 base, J lost 4 bases, and 8 bases lay in between. The CDR3 is CASSLFSGYEQYF. CDR3 coding DNA: TGTGCCAGCAGTTTATTTTCCGGATACGAGCAGTACTTC.

The rearrangement uses TRBV27 and TRBJ2-5; 10 nucleotides line up with TRBD1. The CDR3 has 14 amino acids. In germline, CDR1 is MNHEY, CDR2 SMNVEV (reference sequence). V gave up 7 bases and J gave up 0 bases; unmatched junction bases: 2. The CDR3 coding sequence is TGTGCCAGCATGGGACAGGGGTACCAAGAGACCCAGTACTTC. It specifies CASMGQGYQETQYF.

This chain connects TRBV6-1 to TRBJ1-2, with 7 bases lining up with TRBD1. Germline CDR1 reads MNHNS; CDR2 reads SASEGT. The CDR3 spans 14 residues. V shed 0 bases, J shed 8 bases, and the junction held 6 bases outside the gene matches. In DNA form, the CDR3 reads TGTGCCAGCAGTGAAGCGTTAGGGGGCCGCGGCTACACCTTC. Translation gives CASSEALGGRGYTF.

This chain's CDR3 is CASSFQLTDTQYF. The DNA for the CDR3 is TGTGCCAGCAGCTTCCAGTTAACAGATACGCAGTATTTT. The chain couples TRBV5-6 to TRBJ2-3; D is unclear. The V gene's germline CDR1 is SGHDT and CDR2 YYEEEE. Trimming cost V 2 bases and J 3 bases, with 7 bases left between them. The CDR3 runs 13 residues.

The CDR3 loop reads CASSSSLATGEQYF. The CDR3 DNA reads as TGTGCCAGCAGTTCATCTTTAGCAACGGGGGAGCAGTACTTC. This chain connects TRBV6-5 to TRBJ2-7, with D possibly matching TRBD2 (5 bases). The ends were cut back, 4 bases at V and 7 bases at J, with 17 bases in the middle. The CDR3 totals 14 residues. CDR1 is MNHEY, CDR2 SVGAGI, per germline.

This clone has only one observation. The chain is built from TRBV18 and TRBJ2-2, with D possibly matching TRBD2 (5 bases). The CDR3 totals 15 residues. The V gene's germline CDR1 is KGHSH and CDR2 LQKENI. The germline V and J ends were trimmed by 3 bases and 2 bases, with 10 bases remaining between them. CDR3 bases: TGTGCCAGCTCACCGCGCGGGCCTAACACCGGGGAGCTGTTTTTT. The encoded protein is CASSPRGPNTGELFF.

The chain carries TRBV4-2 and TRBJ1-2; D not certain. Germline V gene sequence: CDR1 LGHNA, CDR2 YNFKEQ. V lost 1 base and J lost 8, with 11 bases in between. The CDR3 has 13 amino acids. CDR3 sequence reads: CASSQGTAAGYTF. For the CDR3, the DNA is TGTGCCAGCAGCCAAGGTACAGCAGCCGGCTACACCTTC.

The chain is built from TRBV27 and TRBJ1-4, with D possibly matching TRBD1 (6 bases). This CDR3 spans 13 amino acids. V was clipped by 7 bases and J by 6 bases, with 12 bases between them. Germline-derived CDR1 and CDR2 are MNHEY and SMNVEV (reference sequence). DNA of the CDR3: TGTGCCAGCAAAGTACAGGGCCATGAAAAACTGTTTTTT. Translation: CASKVQGHEKLFF.

This chain links TRBV27 with TRBJ1-2; 10 bases agree with TRBD1. Germline trimming cut 3 bases from V and 6 bases from J; bases unmatched to any gene: 7. The CDR3 has 15 amino acids. Germline V gives CDR1 MNHEY, CDR2 SMNVEV (reference sequence). For the CDR3, the DNA is TGTGCCAGCAGTTTCCGAGATGGACAGGGGGATGGCTACACCTTC. Translating gives CASSFRDGQGDGYTF.

The rearrangement links TRBV3-1 (or the pseudogene TRBV3-2) to TRBJ2-7; 11 bases agree with TRBD2. This CDR3 has 14 amino acids. Germline loops: CDR1 LGHDT, CDR2 YNNKEL (reference sequence). Trimming took 8 bases from V and 1 from J; bases not matched to a gene: 4. CDR3 coding DNA: TGTGCCAGCTCCACTAGCGGGGGTTCCTACGAGCAGTACTTC. Encoded protein: CASSTSGGSYEQYF.

The CDR3 loop reads CASSLSKGGTAGSKPGGYTF. The CDR3 DNA reads as TGTGCCAGCAGTTTATCGAAGGGAGGGACAGCCGGGTCGAAACCTGGTGGCTACACCTTC. The gene calls are TRBV27 and TRBJ1-2; the match to TRBD1 covers 7 bases. Germline V gene lookup returns CDR1 MNHEY and CDR2 SMNVEV (reference sequence). The trim removed 0 bases at V and 7 bases at J, leaving 23 bases unmatched. CDR3 size: 20 residues.